This T cell receptor (beta chain) was recorded in a study of preoperative IRX-2 immunotherapy in early breast cancer. Described treatment: preoperative locoregional IRX-2 cytokine immunotherapy. This table comes from immunoSEQ multiplex PCR, and its TCRdb copy is limited to in-frame clones, with some not included. The sample yields 700 to 850 clones, about 80% seen once. Trimming cost V 6 bases and J 1 base; bases outside gene matches: 10. From germline, CDR1 is MNHGY and CDR2 SAAAGT. The CDR3 has 18 amino acids. This sample comprised tumor tissue, obtained before IRX-2 immunotherapy. This rearrangement joins TRBV6-8 to TRBJ1-5, with 12 bases that match TRBD1. The TCR was taken from a human donor with breast cancer. CDR3 bases: TGTGCCAGCAGACCCGGGACAGGGGGCCTTGTGAGCAATCAGCCCCAGCATTTT. Its translation: CASRPGTGGLVSNQPQHF.